This T cell receptor beta chain is from a study of control samples from healthy donors and cancer patients. Clones were read by immunoSEQ multiplex PCR, and TCRdb kept only the in-frame ones, dropping some. The table shows about 65,000 clones, with 90% occurring only once. This clone was seen only a few times. Per the germline V gene, CDR1 is MNHNS and CDR2 is SASEGT. CDR3 length equals 16 residues. Trimming cost V 4 bases and J 8 bases; bases outside gene matches: 11. The sequence derives from a woman aged 45-65 years with colorectal cancer. The chain is built from TRBV6-1 and TRBJ1-6; the match to TRBD1 covers 7 bases. Material for sequencing was PBMCs. The CDR3 coding sequence is TGTGCCAGCAGTGGCCCGGGACAGCCATTTTATTCACCCCTCCACTTT. Protein product: CASSGPGQPFYSPLHF.